This passage covers 6 T cell receptor beta chains from one sample sequenced in a study of blood T cell repertoires in COVID-19. Clones were sequenced by immunoSEQ multiplex PCR, and TCRdb holds only the in-frame ones, with some missing. The sample gives fewer than 150,000 clones, about 86% of which show up once; about a sixth is in the top ten. The sample consisted of peripheral blood. These receptors were taken from a woman aged 50 to 65 who had recovered from COVID-19.

The chain recombines TRBV3-1 (or the pseudogene TRBV3-2) with TRBJ2-2; TRBD1 agrees at 9 bases. After removal of 4 bases from V and 3 bases from J, the junction contained 12 bases not matched to a gene. CDR1 and CDR2 from the germline V gene are LGHDT and YNNKEL (reference sequence). There are 18 residues in the CDR3. The CDR3 DNA follows: TGTGCCAGCAGCCTGGCAGCCGTGGGACAGGGATACACCGGGGAGCTGTTTTTT. Translation gives CASSLAAVGQGYTGELFF.

The chain couples TRBV10-2 to TRBJ2-7, with TRBD1 matching 7 bases. In germline, CDR1 is WSHSY, CDR2 SAAADI. V gave up 5 bases and J gave up 4 bases; unmatched junction bases: 5. The CDR3 is made up of 13 amino acids. CDR3 amino acids: CASSPGTDYEQYF. The CDR3 DNA is TGCGCCAGCAGTCCCGGGACAGATTACGAGCAGTACTTC.

V gene TRBV24-1 combines with J gene TRBJ1-4; D possibly corresponds to TRBD1 (5 bases). The CDR3 is 16 residues long. The V gene's germline CDR1 is KGHDR and CDR2 SFDVKD. Trimming stripped 0 bases from V and 1 base from J, with 8 bases between. The CDR3 DNA reads TGTGCCACCAGTGATTTGTCAGGGCAAACTAATGAAAAACTGTTTTTT. This translates into CATSDLSGQTNEKLFF.

The J gene is TRBJ1-6, the V gene TRBV2; 11 nucleotides agree with TRBD1. Germline-derived CDR1 and CDR2 are SNHLY and FYNNEI. With 6 bases clipped from V and 7 bases from J, the junction kept 2 bases outside the gene matches. CDR3 length: 14 residues. Written as DNA, the CDR3 is TGTGCCAGCAGGGGGGACAGGGGGAATTCACCCCTCCACTTT. Its protein product is CASRGDRGNSPLHF.

The J gene is TRBJ1-1, the V gene TRBV7-2, with a possible D match to TRBD1 (5 bases). CDR1 and CDR2 from the germline V gene are SGHTA and FQGNSA. Trimming left V 5 bases short and J 1 base short, with 14 bases between. The CDR3 has 15 amino acids. The CDR3 loop is CASSLTFDRNTEAFF. For the CDR3, the DNA is TGTGCCAGCAGCCTTACGTTTGACAGGAACACTGAAGCTTTCTTT. Full variable domain (outside the CDR3, taken from reference TRBV7-2 and TRBJ1-1): GAGVSQSPSNKVTEKGKDVELRCDPISGHTALYWYRQSLGQGLEFLIYFQGNSAPDKSGLPSDRFSAERTGGSVSTLTIQRTQQEDSAVYLCASSLTFDRNTEAFFGQGTRLTVV.

This clone was seen a single time. This chain joins TRBV6-5 and TRBJ1-2; 7 positions match TRBD1. In germline, CDR1 is MNHEY, CDR2 SVGAGI. This CDR3 is 15 amino acids long. The junction had 10 bases not matched to a gene; V was cut back by 5 bases and J by 4 bases. CDR3 loop: CASSSRTGLIYGYTF. In DNA form, the CDR3 reads TGTGCCAGCAGTAGTCGGACAGGACTCATCTATGGCTACACCTTC.